This TCR beta chain is drawn from a study of blood T cell repertoires in COVID-19. On the study more broadly: Acute and convalescent COVID-19 specimens originated in the United States, Italy and Spain. T cells, B-cell-depleted T cells, or PBMCs supplied cDNA or gDNA.

Per the germline V gene, CDR1 is SGHRS and CDR2 is YFSETQ. This CDR3 region has 14 residues. Trimming pared 6 bases from V and 5 bases from J, leaving 15 bases between. Original methodology: Nucleated cell counts were estimated from reference gene primer amplification. Some clones are missing from TCRdb's copy, which holds only in-frame ones; the method was immunoSEQ multiplex PCR. V and J calls and clone size come straight from that table; D and trimming were deduced from the DNA. The data contain around 120,000 clones, around 87% of them singletons. The sequencing sample was made of peripheral blood. This rearrangement joins TRBV5-1 to TRBJ2-1; D remains ambiguous. The sequence was collected from a woman aged 70-85 years with acute or convalescent COVID-19. Here the CDR3 DNA reads TGCGCCAGCATTCAGTACAGTCCCGACAATGAGCAGTTCTTC. This encodes CASIQYSPDNEQFF.